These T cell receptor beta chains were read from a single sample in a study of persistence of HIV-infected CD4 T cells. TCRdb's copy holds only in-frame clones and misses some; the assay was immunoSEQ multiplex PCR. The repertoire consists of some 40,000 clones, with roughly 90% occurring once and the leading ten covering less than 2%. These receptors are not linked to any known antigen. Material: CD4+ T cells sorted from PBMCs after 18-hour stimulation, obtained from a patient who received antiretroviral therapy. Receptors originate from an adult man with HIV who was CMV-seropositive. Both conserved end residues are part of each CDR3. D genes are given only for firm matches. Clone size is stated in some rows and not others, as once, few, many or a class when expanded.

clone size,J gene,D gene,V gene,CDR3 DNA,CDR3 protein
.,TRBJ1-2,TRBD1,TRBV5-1,TGCGCCAGCAGCTCGACCCTCCGGGACAGGGTAGGCGGCTACACCTTC,CASSSTLRDRVGGYTF
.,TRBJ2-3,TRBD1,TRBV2,TGTGCCAGCAGTGAGTCAGGGACCCGGGACAGGGAGAAGTATTTT,CASSESGTRDREKYF
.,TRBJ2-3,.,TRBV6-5,TGTGCCAGCAGACCACCCGGAGGAGATACGCAGTATTTT,CASRPPGGDTQYF
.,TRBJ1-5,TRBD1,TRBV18,TGTGCCAGCGGTCAGTCAGGGGGAAATCAGCCCCAGCATTTT,CASGQSGGNQPQHF
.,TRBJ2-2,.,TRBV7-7,TGTGCCAGCAGTCCTCAGGCAGTTCTAGCAACCGGGGAGCTGTTTTTT,CASSPQAVLATGELFF
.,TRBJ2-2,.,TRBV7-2,TGTGCCAGCAGCTCCCTCCCAGGGTGGGACTTGAACACCGGGGAGCTGTTTTTT,CASSSLPGWDLNTGELFF
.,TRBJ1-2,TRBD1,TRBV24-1,TGTGCCACCAGTGATCCAGACAGGGTCTATGGCTACACCTTC,CATSDPDRVYGYTF
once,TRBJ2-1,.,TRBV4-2,TGTGCCAGCAGCCAACGACAAGGAGGGCCCTACAATGAGCAGTTCTTC,CASSQRQGGPYNEQFF
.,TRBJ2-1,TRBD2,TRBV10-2,TGCGCCACCACACTAGCGGGGGGGTACAATGAGCAGTTCTTC,CATTLAGGYNEQFF
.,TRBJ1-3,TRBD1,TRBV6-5,TGTGCCAGCAGTTACCCGGGACAGATCGGCAGAAACACCATATATTTT,CASSYPGQIGRNTIYF
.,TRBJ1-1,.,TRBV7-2,TGTGCCAGCAGCTCGATGCAGGCATTGAACACTGAAGCTTTCTTT,CASSSMQALNTEAFF
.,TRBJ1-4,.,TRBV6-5,TGTGCCAGCAGTTCCACAGGCATTGCAACTAATGAAAAACTGTTTTTT,CASSSTGIATNEKLFF
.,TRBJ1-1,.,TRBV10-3,TGTGCCATCAGTGGCCAAGGAGGAGCCACTGAAGCTTTCTTT,CAISGQGGATEAFF
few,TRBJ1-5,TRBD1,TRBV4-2,TGTGCCAGCAGCCAAGTGGGGCAGGGGGCCAATCAGCCCCAGCATTTT,CASSQVGQGANQPQHF
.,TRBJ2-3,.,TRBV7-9,TGTGCCACCGTCGGAAGCACAGATACGCAGTATTTT,CATVGSTDTQYF
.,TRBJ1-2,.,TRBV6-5,TGTGCCAGCAGTTACAGGGCAGGGCGGCGGGGCTACACCTTC,CASSYRAGRRGYTF
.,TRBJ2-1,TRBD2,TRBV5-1,TGCGCCAGCAGCTTGGCGCTAGCGGGAGGGAATGAGCAGTTCTTC,CASSLALAGGNEQFF
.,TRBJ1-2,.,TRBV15,TGTGCCACCAGTACCCCTGGCGGGGGGCGCGGTGCCTATGGCTACACCTTC,CATSTPGGGRGAYGYTF
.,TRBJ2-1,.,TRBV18,TGTGCCAGCTCACCACCTAGCGTCAATGAGCAGTTCTTC,CASSPPSVNEQFF
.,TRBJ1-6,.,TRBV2,TGTGCCAGCAGTGAAGCGCGGGGCAGGAGCTCCTATAATTCACCCCTCCACTTT,CASSEARGRSSYNSPLHF
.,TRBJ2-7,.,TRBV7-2,TGTGCCAGCAGCTTATCGGGGGGCGGCTCCTACGAGCAGTACTTC,CASSLSGGGSYEQYF
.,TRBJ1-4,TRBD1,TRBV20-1,TGCAGTGCTAGTAGACAGGGTAGCGGGGAAAAACTGTTTTTT,CSASRQGSGEKLFF
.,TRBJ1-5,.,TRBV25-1,TGTGCCAGTCAGATCAGGGGCACCCTAAGCAATCAGCCCCAGCATTTT,CASQIRGTLSNQPQHF
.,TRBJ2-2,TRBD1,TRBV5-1,TGCGCCAGCAGCTATGGACAGGCGGGGAACACCGGGGAGCTGTTTTTT,CASSYGQAGNTGELFF
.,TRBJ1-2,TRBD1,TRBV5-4,TGTGCCAGCAGCTCCTCCCTGACAGGGTTGTATGGCTACACCTTC,CASSSSLTGLYGYTF
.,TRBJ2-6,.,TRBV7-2,TGTGCCAGCAGCTTAGCGGGGGGACTGCCTCGCGGGGCCAACGTCCTGACTTTC,CASSLAGGLPRGANVLTF
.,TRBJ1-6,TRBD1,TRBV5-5,TGTGCCAGCAGCCCATACAGGGGGGGCAATTCACCCCTCCACTTT,CASSPYRGGNSPLHF
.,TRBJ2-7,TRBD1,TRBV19,TGTGCCAGTAGTAAAACAGGGGCCTCCTACGAGCAGTACTTC,CASSKTGASYEQYF
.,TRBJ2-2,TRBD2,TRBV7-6,TGTGCCAGCAGCCCCCGAGCGGGGGCCTTTCCCGGGGAGCTGTTTTTT,CASSPRAGAFPGELFF
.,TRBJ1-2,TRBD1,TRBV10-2,TGCGCCAGCAGTGAGCCAGGGGGTGGCTACACCTTC,CASSEPGGGYTF
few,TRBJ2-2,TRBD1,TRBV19,TGTGCCAGTAGTAGGGGGACAGGGGGGAACACCGGGGAGCTGTTTTTT,CASSRGTGGNTGELFF
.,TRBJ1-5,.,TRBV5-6,TGTGCCAGCAGCCGAACGGCGAGACCCCAGCATTTT,CASSRTARPQHF
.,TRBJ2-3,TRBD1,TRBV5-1,TGCGCCAGCAGTCTGACCGGGACAGGGCGTAGCACAGATACGCAGTATTTT,CASSLTGTGRSTDTQYF
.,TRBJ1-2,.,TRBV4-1,TGCGCCAGCAGCCAAGATGCAGGGAAATATCGAGGCTACACCTTC,CASSQDAGKYRGYTF
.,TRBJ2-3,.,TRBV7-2,TGTGCCAGCAGCTTAGTCGCGGAGTTTACAGATACGCAGTATTTT,CASSLVAEFTDTQYF
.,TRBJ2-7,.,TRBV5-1,TGCGCCAGCAGCGTGGACAGTTGGGGTCGGGAGCAGTACTTC,CASSVDSWGREQYF
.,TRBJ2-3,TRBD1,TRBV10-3,TGTGCCATCAGGGGGGACAGGGGGTCAGATACGCAGTATTTT,CAIRGDRGSDTQYF
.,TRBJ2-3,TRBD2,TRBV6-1,TGTGCCAGCAGTGAACTAGCGGGGGGGCCAGATACGCAGTATTTT,CASSELAGGPDTQYF
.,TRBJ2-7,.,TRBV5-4,TGTGCCAGCAGCGGAGACGGTTCCTACGAGCAGTACTTC,CASSGDGSYEQYF
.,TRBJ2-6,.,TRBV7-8,TGTGCCAGCAGCCGAGTTATGCTAGGGGCCAACGTCCTGACTTTC,CASSRVMLGANVLTF
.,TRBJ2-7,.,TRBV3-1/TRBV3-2,TGTGCCAGCAGCCTACGGAGTGATTGGGATTTTAGTTACGAGCAGTACTTC,CASSLRSDWDFSYEQYF
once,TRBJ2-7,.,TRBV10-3,TGTGCCATCAGCGACCCTCCACAGGGTTATCTCTTGGACGAGCAGTACTTC,CAISDPPQGYLLDEQYF
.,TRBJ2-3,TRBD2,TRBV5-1,TGCGCCAGCAGCTTGTTAAGCGGGGGGGGCACAGATACGCAGTATTTT,CASSLLSGGGTDTQYF
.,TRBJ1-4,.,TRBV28,TGTGCCAGCGGCGCATCGCGCCCGGGCCCCGGACCGTTTTTT,CASGASRPGPGPFF
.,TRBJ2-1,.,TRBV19,TGTGCCAGTAGTATAGGAGGGAACCCTGAGCAGTTCTTC,CASSIGGNPEQFF
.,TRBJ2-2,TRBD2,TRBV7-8,TGTGCCAGCAGCTTAGGTTCAGCGGGGGTTCCCACCGGGGAGCTGTTTTTT,CASSLGSAGVPTGELFF